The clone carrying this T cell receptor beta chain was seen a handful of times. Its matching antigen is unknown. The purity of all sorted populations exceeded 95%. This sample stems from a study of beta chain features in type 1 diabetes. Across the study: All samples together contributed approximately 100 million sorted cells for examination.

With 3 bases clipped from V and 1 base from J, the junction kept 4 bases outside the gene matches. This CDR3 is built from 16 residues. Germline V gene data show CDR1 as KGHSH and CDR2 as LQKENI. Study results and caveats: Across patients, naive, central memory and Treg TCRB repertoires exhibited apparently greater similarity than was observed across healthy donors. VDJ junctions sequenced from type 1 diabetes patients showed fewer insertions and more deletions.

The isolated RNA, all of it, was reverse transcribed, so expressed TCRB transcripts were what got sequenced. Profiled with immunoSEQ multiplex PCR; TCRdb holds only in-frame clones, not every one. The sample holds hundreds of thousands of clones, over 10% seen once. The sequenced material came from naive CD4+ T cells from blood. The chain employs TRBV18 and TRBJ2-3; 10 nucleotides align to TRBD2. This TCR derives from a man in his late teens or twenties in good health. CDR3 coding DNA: TGTGCCAGCTCACCGCTAGCGGGAGTCGGCACAGATACGCAGTATTTT. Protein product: CASSPLAGVGTDTQYF.